This T cell receptor (beta chain) originates from a study of blood T cells in healthy people across ages. Then a second PCR, running roughly 7 to 11 cycles, was carried out with a sample-barcoded 5' primer and a J-beta primer mix. MiXCR, applied by TCRdb to the 5' RACE reads, yields one record per CDR3 protein. The sample lists about 580,000 distinct CDR3 sequences, more than 45% seen once, with about 22% in the top ten. Donors were healthy Caucasian individuals from Russia aged roughly 6 to 95. Overall study findings and caveats: Samples with more naive T cells showed higher observed beta diversity. Roughly linear declines in TCR beta diversity per million T cells occurred with age.

As concerns this clonotype: The target antigen is unknown.

From germline, CDR1 is SGHTA and CDR2 FQGNSA. Unmatched junction bases numbered 6, after V lost 4 bases and J lost 4 bases. The CDR3 sequence is 14 residues long. The chain recombines TRBV7-2 with TRBJ2-5; 7 nucleotides line up with TRBD1. The sequencing sample was made of blood. This receptor was identified in an older man in good health. CDR3 bases: TGTGCCAGCAGCTCCGACAGGGCCAGAGAGACCCAGTACTTC. Its protein product is CASSSDRARETQYF.